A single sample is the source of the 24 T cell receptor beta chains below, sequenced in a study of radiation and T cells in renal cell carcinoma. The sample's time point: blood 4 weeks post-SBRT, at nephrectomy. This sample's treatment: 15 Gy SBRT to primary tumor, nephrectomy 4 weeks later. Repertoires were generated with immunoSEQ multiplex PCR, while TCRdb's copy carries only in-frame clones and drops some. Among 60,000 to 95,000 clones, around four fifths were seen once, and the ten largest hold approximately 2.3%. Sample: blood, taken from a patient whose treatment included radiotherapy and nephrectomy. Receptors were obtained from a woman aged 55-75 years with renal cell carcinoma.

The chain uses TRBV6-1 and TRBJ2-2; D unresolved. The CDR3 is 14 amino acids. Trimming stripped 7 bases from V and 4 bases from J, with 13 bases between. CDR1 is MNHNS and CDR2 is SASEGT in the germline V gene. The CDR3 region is CASNAPLGTGELFF. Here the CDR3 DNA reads TGTGCCAGCAACGCCCCTTTGGGCACCGGGGAGCTGTTTTTT.

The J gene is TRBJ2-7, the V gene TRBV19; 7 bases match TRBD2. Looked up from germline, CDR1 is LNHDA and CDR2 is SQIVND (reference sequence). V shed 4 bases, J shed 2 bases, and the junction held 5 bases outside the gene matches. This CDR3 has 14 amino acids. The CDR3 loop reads CASSTGRQAYEQYF. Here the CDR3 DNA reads TGTGCCAGTAGTACCGGGAGGCAGGCCTACGAGCAGTACTTC. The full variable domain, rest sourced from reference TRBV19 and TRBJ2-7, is DGGITQSPKYLFRKEGQNVTLSCEQNLNHDAMYWYRQDPGQGLRLIYYSQIVNDFQKGDIAEGYSVSREKKESFPLTVTSAQKNPTAFYLCASSTGRQAYEQYFGPGTRLTVT.

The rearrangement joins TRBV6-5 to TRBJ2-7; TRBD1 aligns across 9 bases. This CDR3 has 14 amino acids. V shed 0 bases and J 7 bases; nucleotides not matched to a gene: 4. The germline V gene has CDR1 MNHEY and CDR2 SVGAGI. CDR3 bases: TGTGCCAGCAGTTACTCCAACAGGGGGCGGGAGCAGTACTTC. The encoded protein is CASSYSNRGREQYF.

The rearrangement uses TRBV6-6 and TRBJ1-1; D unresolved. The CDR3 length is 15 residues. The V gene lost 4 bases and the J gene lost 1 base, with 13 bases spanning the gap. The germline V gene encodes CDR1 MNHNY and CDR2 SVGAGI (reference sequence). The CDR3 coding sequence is TGTGCCAGCAGTTCTGAGGGTACCTGGAACACTGAAGCTTTCTTT. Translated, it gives CASSSEGTWNTEAFF.

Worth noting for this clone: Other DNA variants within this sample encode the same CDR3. CDR3 in amino acids: CASSLSTDTQYF. The CDR3 bases are TGTGCCAGCAGCCTTAGTACAGATACGCAGTATTTT. The chain is built from TRBV7-9 and TRBJ2-3; no definite D call. The germline gives CDR1 SEHNR, CDR2 FQNEAQ (reference sequence). The CDR3 covers 12 residues. Trimming shortened V by 5 bases and J by 3 bases, and 6 bases separated the two germline ends.

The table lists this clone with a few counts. The CDR3 coding sequence is TGTGCCAGCAGCTTCGGCACGGTTGATCAGTACTTC. Translated: CASSFGTVDQYF. V and J are TRBV7-8 and TRBJ2-7; unclear D gene. With 3 bases removed from V and 10 bases from J, the gap between germline ends came to 13 bases. Germline loops: CDR1 SGHVS, CDR2 FQNEAQ. This CDR3 spans 12 amino acids.

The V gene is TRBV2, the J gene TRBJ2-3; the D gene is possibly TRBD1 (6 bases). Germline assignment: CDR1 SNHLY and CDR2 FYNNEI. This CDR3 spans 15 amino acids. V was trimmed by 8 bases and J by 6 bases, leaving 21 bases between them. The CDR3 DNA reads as TGTGCCAGCTCGCCAGGGGCTCCCATTCTGGATACGCAGTATTTT. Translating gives CASSPGAPILDTQYF.

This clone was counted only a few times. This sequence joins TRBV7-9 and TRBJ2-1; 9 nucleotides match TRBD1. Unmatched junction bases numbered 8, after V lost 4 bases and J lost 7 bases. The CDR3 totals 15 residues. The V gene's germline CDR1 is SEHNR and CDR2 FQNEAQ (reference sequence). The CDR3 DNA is TGTGCCAGCAGCTCGCCGGGACAGGGCATAAATGAGCAGTTCTTC. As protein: CASSSPGQGINEQFF.

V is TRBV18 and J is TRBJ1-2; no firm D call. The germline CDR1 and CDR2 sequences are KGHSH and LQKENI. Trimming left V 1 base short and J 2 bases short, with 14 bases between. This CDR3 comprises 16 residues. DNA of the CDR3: TGTGCCAGCTCACCACAGGGAGGGATTGTCAACTATGGCTACACCTTC. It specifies CASSPQGGIVNYGYTF.

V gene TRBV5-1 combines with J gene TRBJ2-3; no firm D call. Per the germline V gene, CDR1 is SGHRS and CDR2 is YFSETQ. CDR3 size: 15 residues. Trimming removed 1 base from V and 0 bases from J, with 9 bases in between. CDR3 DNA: TGCGCCAGCAGCTTGCAAGGATTTAGCACAGATACGCAGTATTTT. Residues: CASSLQGFSTDTQYF.

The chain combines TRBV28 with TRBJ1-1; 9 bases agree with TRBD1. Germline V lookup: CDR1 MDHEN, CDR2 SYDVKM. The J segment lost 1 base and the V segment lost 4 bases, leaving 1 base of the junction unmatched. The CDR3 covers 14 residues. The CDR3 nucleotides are TGTGCCAGCAGTTCGACAGGGGGGAACACTGAAGCTTTCTTT. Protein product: CASSSTGGNTEAFF.

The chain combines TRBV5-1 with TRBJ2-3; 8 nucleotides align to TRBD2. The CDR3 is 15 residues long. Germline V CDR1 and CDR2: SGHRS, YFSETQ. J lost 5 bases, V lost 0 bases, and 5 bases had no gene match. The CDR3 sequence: CASSLVSGVGDTQYF. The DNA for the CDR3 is TGCGCCAGCAGCTTGGTTAGCGGGGTAGGAGATACGCAGTATTTT.

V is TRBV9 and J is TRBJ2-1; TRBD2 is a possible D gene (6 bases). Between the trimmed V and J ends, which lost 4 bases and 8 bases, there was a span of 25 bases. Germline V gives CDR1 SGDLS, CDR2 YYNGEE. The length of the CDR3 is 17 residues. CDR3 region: CASSREGTGGISDEQFF. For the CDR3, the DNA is TGTGCCAGCAGCAGAGAGGGAACGGGCGGGATCTCCGATGAGCAGTTCTTC.

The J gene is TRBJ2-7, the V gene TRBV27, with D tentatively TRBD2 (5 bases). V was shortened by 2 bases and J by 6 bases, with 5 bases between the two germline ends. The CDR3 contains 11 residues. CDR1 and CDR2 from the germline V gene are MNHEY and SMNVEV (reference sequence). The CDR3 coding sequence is TGTGCCAGCAGTTTAGGGAGCGAGCAGTACTTC. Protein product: CASSLGSEQYF.

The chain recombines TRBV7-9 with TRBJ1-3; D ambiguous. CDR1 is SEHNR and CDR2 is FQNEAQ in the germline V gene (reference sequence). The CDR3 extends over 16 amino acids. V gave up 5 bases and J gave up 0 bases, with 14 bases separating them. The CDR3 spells CASSQRSQISGNTIYF. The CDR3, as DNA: TGTGCCAGCAGCCAGAGGAGCCAGATCTCTGGAAACACCATATATTTT.

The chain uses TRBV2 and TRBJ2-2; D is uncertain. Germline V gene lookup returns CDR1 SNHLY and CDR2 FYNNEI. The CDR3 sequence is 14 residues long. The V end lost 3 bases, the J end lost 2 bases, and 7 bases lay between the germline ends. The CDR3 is CASSEPGNTGELFF. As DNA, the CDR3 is TGTGCCAGCAGTGAGCCCGGAAACACCGGGGAGCTGTTTTTT. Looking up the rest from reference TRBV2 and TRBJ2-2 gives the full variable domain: EPEVTQTPSHQVTQMGQEVILRCVPISNHLYFYWYRQILGQKVEFLVSFYNNEISEKSEIFDDQFSVERPDGSNFTLKIRSTKLEDSAMYFCASSEPGNTGELFFGEGSRLTVL.

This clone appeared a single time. CDR3 DNA: TGTGCCAGCAGCTCGGGACACCTAGAAAATCAGCCCCAGCATTTT. It is translated as CASSSGHLENQPQHF. The rearrangement joins TRBV7-2 to TRBJ1-5, with D maybe TRBD1 (6 bases). V was pared by 4 bases and J by 4 bases, with 14 bases between. The germline gives CDR1 SGHTA, CDR2 FQGNSA. This CDR3 is 15 amino acids long.

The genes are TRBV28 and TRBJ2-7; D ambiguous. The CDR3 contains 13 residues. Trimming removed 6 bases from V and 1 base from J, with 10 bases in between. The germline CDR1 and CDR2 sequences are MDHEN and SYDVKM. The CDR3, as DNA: TGTGCCAGCAGATACAGTTCTTCCTACGAGCAGTACTTC. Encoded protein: CASRYSSSYEQYF.

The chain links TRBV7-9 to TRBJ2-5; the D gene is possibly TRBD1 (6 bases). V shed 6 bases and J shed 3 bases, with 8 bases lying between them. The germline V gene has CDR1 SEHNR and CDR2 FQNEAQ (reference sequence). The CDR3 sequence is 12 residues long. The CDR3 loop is CASRDSKETQYF. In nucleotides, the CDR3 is TGTGCCAGCAGGGACAGCAAAGAGACCCAGTACTTC.

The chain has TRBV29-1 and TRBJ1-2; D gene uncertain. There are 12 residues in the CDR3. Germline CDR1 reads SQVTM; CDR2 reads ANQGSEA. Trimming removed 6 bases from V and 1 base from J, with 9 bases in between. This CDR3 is CSVDDFNYGYTF. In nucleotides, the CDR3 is TGCAGCGTCGATGACTTTAACTATGGCTACACCTTC.

Here the CDR3 DNA reads TGTGCCAGCAGCTTAACGGAGAGAGGGCTCTCCTACGAGCAGTACTTC. It is translated as CASSLTERGLSYEQYF. The chain recombines TRBV7-8 with TRBJ2-7; D possibly corresponds to TRBD2 (5 bases). The CDR3 is 16 residues long. With 2 bases removed from V and 0 bases from J, the gap between germline ends came to 14 bases. Germline V lookup: CDR1 SGHVS, CDR2 FQNEAQ. Together with reference TRBV7-8 and TRBJ2-7, the CDR3 gives the full variable domain: GAGVSQSPRYKVAKRGQDVALRCDPISGHVSLFWYQQALGQGPEFLTYFQNEAQLDKSGLPSDRFFAERPEGSVSTLKIQRTQQEDSAVYLCASSLTERGLSYEQYFGPGTRLTVT.

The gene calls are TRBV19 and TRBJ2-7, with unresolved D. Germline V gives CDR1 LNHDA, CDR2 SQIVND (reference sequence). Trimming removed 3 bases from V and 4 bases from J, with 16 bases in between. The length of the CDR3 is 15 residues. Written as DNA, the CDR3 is TGTGCCAGTAGTATTACGGGCCCGTCCAGTTACGAGCAGTACTTC. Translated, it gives CASSITGPSSYEQYF. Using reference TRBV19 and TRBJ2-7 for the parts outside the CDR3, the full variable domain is DGGITQSPKYLFRKEGQNVTLSCEQNLNHDAMYWYRQDPGQGLRLIYYSQIVNDFQKGDIAEGYSVSREKKESFPLTVTSAQKNPTAFYLCASSITGPSSYEQYFGPGTRLTVT.

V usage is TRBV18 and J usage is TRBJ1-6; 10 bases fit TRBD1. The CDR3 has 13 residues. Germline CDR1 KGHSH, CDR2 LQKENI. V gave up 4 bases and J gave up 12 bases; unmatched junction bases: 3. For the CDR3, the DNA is TGTGCCAGCTCACAGGACAGGGGGGAACCCCTCCACTTT. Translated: CASSQDRGEPLHF.

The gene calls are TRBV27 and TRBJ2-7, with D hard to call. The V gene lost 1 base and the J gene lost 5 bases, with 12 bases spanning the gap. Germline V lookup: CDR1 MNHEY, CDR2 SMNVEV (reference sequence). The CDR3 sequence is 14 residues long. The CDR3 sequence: CASSLFGLVDEQYF. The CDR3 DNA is TGTGCCAGCAGTTTATTCGGGTTGGTAGACGAGCAGTACTTC.